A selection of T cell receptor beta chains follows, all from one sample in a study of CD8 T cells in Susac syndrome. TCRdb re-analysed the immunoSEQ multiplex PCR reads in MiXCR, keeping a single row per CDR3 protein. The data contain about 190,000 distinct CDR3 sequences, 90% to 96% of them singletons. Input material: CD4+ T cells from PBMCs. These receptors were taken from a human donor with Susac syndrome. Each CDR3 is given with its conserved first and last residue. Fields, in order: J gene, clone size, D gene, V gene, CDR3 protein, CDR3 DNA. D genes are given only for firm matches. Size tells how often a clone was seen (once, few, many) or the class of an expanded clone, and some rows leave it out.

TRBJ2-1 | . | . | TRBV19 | CASRSGTAYNEQFF | TGTGCCAGTCGTAGCGGGACAGCTTACAATGAGCAGTTCTTC
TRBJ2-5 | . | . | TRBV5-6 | CASSLDRLRVPQETQYF | TGTGCCAGCAGCTTGGATCGCTTGCGGGTTCCCCAAGAGACCCAGTACTTC
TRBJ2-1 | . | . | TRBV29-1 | CSVEVQVKGGEQFF | TGCAGCGTTGAGGTACAGGTCAAGGGCGGTGAGCAGTTCTTC
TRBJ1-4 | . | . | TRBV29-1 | CSASPVANEKLFF | TGCAGCGCCTCCCCGGTCGCTAATGAAAAACTGTTTTTT
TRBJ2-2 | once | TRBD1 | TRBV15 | CATSRDQTGVGTGELFF | TGTGCCACCAGCAGAGATCAGACAGGGGTTGGCACCGGGGAGCTGTTTTTT
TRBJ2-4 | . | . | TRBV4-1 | CASSQPGNIQYF | TGCGCCAGCAGCCAACCCGGCAACATTCAGTACTTC
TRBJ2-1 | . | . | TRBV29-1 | CSAGDTLVNEQFF | TGCAGCGCTGGGGACACTCTGGTCAATGAGCAGTTCTTC
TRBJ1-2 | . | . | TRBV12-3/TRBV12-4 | CASSPLASYGYTF | TGTGCCAGCAGTCCCCTGGCGTCCTATGGCTACACCTTC
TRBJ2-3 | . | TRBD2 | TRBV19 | CASQKLAGGSDTQYF | TGTGCCAGCCAGAAGCTAGCGGGGGGTTCAGATACGCAGTATTTT
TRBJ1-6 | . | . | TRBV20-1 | CSARVRVEGPLHF | TGCAGTGCTAGGGTGCGCGTTGAGGGACCCCTCCACTTT
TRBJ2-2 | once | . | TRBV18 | CASSAGTTNTGELFF | TGTGCCAGCTCGGCCGGGACAACGAACACCGGGGAGCTGTTTTTT
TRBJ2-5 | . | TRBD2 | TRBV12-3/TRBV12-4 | CASSKTSGGIQETQYF | TGTGCCAGCAGCAAGACTAGCGGGGGGATCCAAGAGACCCAGTACTTC
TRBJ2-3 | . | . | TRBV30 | CAWSESWVDTQYF | TGTGCCTGGAGTGAGTCATGGGTGGATACGCAGTATTTT
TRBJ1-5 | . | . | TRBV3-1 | CASSQDYRGGGGNQPQHF | TGTGCCAGCAGCCAAGATTACCGGGGGGGCGGTGGCAATCAGCCCCAGCATTTT
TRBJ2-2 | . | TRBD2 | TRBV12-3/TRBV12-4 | CASRSQRGTNTGELFF | TGTGCCAGCAGATCACAGCGGGGTACGAACACCGGGGAGCTGTTTTTT
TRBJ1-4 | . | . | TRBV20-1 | CSARRGFDEKLFF | TGCAGTGCTAGAAGGGGGTTCGATGAAAAACTGTTTTTT
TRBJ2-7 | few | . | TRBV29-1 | CSVARRPYEQYF | TGCAGCGTTGCCCGGAGACCCTACGAGCAGTACTTC
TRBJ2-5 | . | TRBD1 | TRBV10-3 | CAIKQQGDETQYF | TGTGCCATCAAACAACAGGGGGATGAGACCCAGTACTTC
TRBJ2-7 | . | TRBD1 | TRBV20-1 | CSAPGQESGEQYF | TGCAGTGCACCGGGACAGGAATCAGGGGAGCAGTACTTC
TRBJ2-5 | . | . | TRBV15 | CATRSWGSETQYF | TGTGCCACCAGGTCGTGGGGGTCAGAGACCCAGTACTTC
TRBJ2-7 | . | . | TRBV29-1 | CSVAGSGTPHEQYF | TGCAGCGTTGCCGGCTCGGGGACTCCCCACGAGCAGTACTTC
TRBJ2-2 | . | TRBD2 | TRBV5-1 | CASSLRSGDFSGELFF | TGCGCCAGCAGCTTACGGAGCGGGGACTTTAGCGGGGAGCTGTTTTTT
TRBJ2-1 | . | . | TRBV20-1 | CSARGQAEDEQFF | TGCAGTGCTAGAGGGCAGGCTGAGGATGAGCAGTTCTTC
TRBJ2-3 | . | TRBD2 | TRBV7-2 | CASSLATSGGFTDTQYF | TGTGCCAGCAGCTTAGCGACTAGCGGGGGATTCACAGATACGCAGTATTTT
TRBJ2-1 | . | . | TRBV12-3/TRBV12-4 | CASSLQGGSVNEQFF | TGTGCCAGCAGTTTACAGGGGGGTAGTGTCAATGAGCAGTTCTTC
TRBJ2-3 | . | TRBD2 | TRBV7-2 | CASSFSGMLDTQYF | TGTGCCAGCAGCTTTAGCGGGATGCTAGATACGCAGTATTTT
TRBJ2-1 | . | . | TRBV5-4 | CASSSGTDGEF | TGTGCCAGCAGCTCGGGGACCGACGGCGAGTTC
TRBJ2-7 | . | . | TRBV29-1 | CSVFQGIQNDEQYF | TGCAGCGTCTTTCAGGGAATTCAGAACGACGAGCAGTACTTC
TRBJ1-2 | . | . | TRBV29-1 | CSVQKAQDGYTF | TGCAGCGTTCAAAAAGCACAGGATGGCTACACCTTC
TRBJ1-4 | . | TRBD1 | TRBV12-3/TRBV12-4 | CASSKTGTNEKLFF | TGTGCCAGCAGTAAGACAGGGACTAATGAAAAACTGTTTTTT
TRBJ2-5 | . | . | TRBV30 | CAWSVYGETQYF | TGTGCCTGGAGTGTATATGGAGAGACCCAGTACTTC
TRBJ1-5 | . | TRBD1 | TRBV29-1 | CSVGTGIGQPQHF | TGCAGCGTTGGGACAGGGATTGGTCAGCCCCAGCATTTT
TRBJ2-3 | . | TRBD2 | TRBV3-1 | CASSRSGGSHGDTQYF | TGTGCCAGCAGCCGAAGCGGGGGTTCCCACGGAGATACGCAGTATTTT
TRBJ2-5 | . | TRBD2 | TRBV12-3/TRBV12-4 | CASSFSGGTQETQYF | TGTGCCAGCAGTTTTAGCGGGGGGACACAAGAGACCCAGTACTTC
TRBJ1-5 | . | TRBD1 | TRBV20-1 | CSARADRGLQPQHF | TGCAGTGCTAGAGCTGACAGGGGGCTCCAGCCCCAGCATTTT
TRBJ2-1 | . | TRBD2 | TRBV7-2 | CASSYAGGAPPNDNEQFF | TGTGCCAGCAGCTATGCGGGGGGGGCCCCTCCTAACGACAATGAGCAGTTCTTC
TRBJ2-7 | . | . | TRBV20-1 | CSASWNRGSYEQYF | TGCAGTGCTAGCTGGAATCGGGGGTCCTACGAGCAGTACTTC
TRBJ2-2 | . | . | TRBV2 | CASSALGLEAGELFF | TGTGCCAGCAGTGCCCTAGGCCTGGAGGCCGGGGAGCTGTTTTTT
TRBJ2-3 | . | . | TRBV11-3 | CASSPGTEGDTQYF | TGTGCCAGCAGCCCCGGGACGGAGGGGGATACGCAGTATTTT
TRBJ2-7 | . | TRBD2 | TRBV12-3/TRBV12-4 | CASSYPSGELIGNEQYF | TGTGCCAGCAGTTACCCTAGCGGGGAACTAATTGGGAACGAGCAGTACTTC
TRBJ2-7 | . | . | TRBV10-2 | CASSAQGYEQYF | TGCGCCAGCAGTGCGCAGGGGTACGAGCAGTACTTC
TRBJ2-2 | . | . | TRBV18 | CASSPALRPNTGELFF | TGTGCCAGCTCACCGGCCTTGAGGCCGAACACCGGGGAGCTGTTTTTT
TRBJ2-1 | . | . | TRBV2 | CASGYIGIMDEQFF | TGTGCCAGCGGGTACATCGGTATAATGGATGAGCAGTTCTTC
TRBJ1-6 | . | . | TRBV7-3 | CASSLGDRNSPLHF | TGTGCCAGCAGCTTAGGTGACCGTAATTCACCCCTCCACTTT
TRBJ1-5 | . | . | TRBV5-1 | CASSFRGPQPQHF | TGCGCCAGCAGCTTCAGGGGTCCTCAGCCCCAGCATTTT
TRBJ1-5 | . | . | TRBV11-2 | CASSPGATTTQPQHF | TGTGCCAGCAGCCCAGGGGCCACGACCACCCAGCCCCAGCATTTT
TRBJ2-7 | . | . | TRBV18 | CASSPGPVRPYEQYF | TGTGCCAGCTCACCAGGGCCGGTCAGACCCTACGAGCAGTACTTC
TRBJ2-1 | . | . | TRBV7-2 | CASSLIASMNEQFF | TGTGCCAGCAGCTTAATCGCGAGCATGAATGAGCAGTTCTTC
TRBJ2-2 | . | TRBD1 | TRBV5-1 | CASSSTGGLTGELFF | TGCGCCAGCAGCTCGACAGGGGGCTTAACCGGGGAGCTGTTTTTT
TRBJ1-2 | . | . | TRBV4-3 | CASSPSLSWGDIDGYTF | TGCGCCAGCAGCCCGTCCCTTTCGTGGGGGGACATAGATGGCTACACCTTC
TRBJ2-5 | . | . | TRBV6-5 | CASSWLETQYF | TGTGCCAGCAGTTGGTTGGAGACCCAGTACTTC
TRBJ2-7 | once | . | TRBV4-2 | CASSQVTVSYEQYF | TGTGCCAGCAGCCAAGTGACAGTCTCCTACGAGCAGTACTTC
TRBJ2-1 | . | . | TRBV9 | CASSVGKGGYNEQFF | TGTGCCAGCAGCGTAGGAAAGGGGGGTTACAATGAGCAGTTCTTC
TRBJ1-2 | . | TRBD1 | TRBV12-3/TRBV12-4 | CASSLRQGPRGYTF | TGTGCCAGCAGTCTTAGACAGGGCCCTCGCGGCTACACCTTC
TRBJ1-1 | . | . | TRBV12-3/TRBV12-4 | CASSLWAGGLNTEAFF | TGTGCCAGCAGTTTGTGGGCCGGGGGGCTGAACACTGAAGCTTTCTTT
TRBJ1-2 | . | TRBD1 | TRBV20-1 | CSGDRANYGYTF | TGCAGTGGGGACAGGGCGAACTATGGCTACACCTTC
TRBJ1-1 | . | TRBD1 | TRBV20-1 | CSATWQGGSTEAFF | TGCAGTGCCACTTGGCAGGGGGGAAGCACTGAAGCTTTCTTT
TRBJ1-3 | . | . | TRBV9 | CASSVTGHNSGNTIYF | TGTGCCAGCAGCGTAACTGGACACAACTCTGGAAACACCATATATTTT
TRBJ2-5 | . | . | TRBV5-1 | CASSLGRGSETQYF | TGCGCCAGCAGCTTGGGTCGGGGGAGCGAGACCCAGTACTTC